Sequencing of this TCR beta chain was carried out in a study of shared clonotypes between healthy human individuals. Assay execution proceeded at the deep level. Generated by immunoSEQ multiplex PCR, the TCRdb table keeps only in-frame clones and is missing some. Among 2,500,000 or so clones listed, roughly 92% were seen once. This clonotype originated in a man aged 18 to 35 in good health. Some clones in this sample may be carry-over from other donors' samples. Material for sequencing was naive CD4+ T cells from PBMCs. Described subset: CD45RA+ positively selected.

The CDR3 bases are TGCAGCGTTGAATCCCAGGGGGCCAAGAGCTCCTACGAGCAGTACTTC. Its protein is CSVESQGAKSSYEQYF. The V gene is TRBV29-1, the J gene TRBJ2-7; 8 positions agree with TRBD1. The V gene's germline CDR1 is SQVTM and CDR2 ANQGSEA. This CDR3 has 16 amino acids. The ends lost 2 bases at V and 0 bases at J; junction bases unmatched: 9.